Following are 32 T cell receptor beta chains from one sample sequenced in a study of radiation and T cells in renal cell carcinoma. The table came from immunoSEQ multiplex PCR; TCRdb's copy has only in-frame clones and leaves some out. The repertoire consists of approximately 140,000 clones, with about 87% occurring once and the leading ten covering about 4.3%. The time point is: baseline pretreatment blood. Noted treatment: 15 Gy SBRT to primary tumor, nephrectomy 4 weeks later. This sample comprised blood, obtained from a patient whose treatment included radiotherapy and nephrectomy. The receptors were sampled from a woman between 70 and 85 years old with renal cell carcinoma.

This chain's CDR3 is CASSTQMNNSPLHF. As DNA, the CDR3 is TGTGCCAGTAGTACTCAGATGAATAATTCACCCCTCCACTTT. The V gene is TRBV19, the J gene TRBJ1-6; D gene unclear. V was shortened by 4 bases and J by 5 bases, with 9 bases between the two germline ends. Germline loops: CDR1 LNHDA, CDR2 SQIVND (reference sequence). The CDR3 extends over 14 amino acids.

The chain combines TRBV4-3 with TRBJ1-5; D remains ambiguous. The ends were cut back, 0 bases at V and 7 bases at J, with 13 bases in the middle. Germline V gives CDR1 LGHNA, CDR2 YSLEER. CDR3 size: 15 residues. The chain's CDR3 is CASSQEGGAGQPQHF. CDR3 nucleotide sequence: TGCGCCAGCAGCCAAGAAGGAGGAGCGGGACAGCCCCAGCATTTT.

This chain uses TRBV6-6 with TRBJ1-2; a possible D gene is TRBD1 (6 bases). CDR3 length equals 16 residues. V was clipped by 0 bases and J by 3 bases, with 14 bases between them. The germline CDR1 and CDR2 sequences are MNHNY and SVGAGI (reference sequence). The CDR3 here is CASSYSTTGSHYGYTF. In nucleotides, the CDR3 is TGTGCCAGCAGTTACTCGACAACAGGGTCCCACTATGGCTACACCTTC.

The CDR3 nucleotides read TGTGCCACCAGCAGAGTAGGTTGGGAGGCAGGGGGCTACACCTTC. Translation: CATSRVGWEAGGYTF. The chain is built from TRBV15 and TRBJ1-2; a weak D match, TRBD1 (5 bases). This CDR3 region has 15 residues. The germline gives CDR1 LNHNV, CDR2 YYDKDF (reference sequence). With 1 base removed from V and 8 bases from J, the gap between germline ends came to 17 bases.

DNA of the CDR3: TGTGCCAGCAGCTTAGCAGGGACAGGAGAAACCTATGGCTACACCTTC. Translation: CASSLAGTGETYGYTF. This chain links TRBV7-9 with TRBJ1-2; TRBD1 agrees at 8 bases. Unmatched junction bases numbered 7, after V lost 0 bases and J lost 4 bases. CDR1 is SEHNR and CDR2 is FQNEAQ in the germline V gene (reference sequence). The CDR3 has 16 residues.

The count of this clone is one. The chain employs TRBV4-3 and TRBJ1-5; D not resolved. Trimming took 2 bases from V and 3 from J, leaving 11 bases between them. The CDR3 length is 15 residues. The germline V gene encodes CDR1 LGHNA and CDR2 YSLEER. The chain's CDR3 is CASSQTWLLNQPQHF. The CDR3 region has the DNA TGCGCCAGCAGCCAAACTTGGTTACTCAATCAGCCCCAGCATTTT.

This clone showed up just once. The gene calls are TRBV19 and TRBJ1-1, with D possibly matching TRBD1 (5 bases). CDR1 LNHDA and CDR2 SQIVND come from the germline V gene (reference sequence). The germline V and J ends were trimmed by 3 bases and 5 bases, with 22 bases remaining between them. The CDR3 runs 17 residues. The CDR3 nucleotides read TGTGCCAGTAGTATTGTACCCACCGGTGGGGCAAGGACTGAAGCTTTCTTT. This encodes CASSIVPTGGARTEAFF.

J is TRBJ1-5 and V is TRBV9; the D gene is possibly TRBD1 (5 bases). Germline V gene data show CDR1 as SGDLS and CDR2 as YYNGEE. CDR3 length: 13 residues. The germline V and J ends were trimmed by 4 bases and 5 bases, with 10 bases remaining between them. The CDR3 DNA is TGTGCCAGCAGCCCAGGGTGGGATCAGCCCCAGCATTTT. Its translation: CASSPGWDQPQHF. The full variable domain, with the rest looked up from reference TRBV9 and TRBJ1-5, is DSGVTQTPKHLITATGQRVTLRCSPRSGDLSVYWYQQSLDQGLQFLIQYYNGEERAKGNILERFSAQQFPDLHSELNLSSLELGDSALYFCASSPGWDQPQHFGDGTRLSIL.

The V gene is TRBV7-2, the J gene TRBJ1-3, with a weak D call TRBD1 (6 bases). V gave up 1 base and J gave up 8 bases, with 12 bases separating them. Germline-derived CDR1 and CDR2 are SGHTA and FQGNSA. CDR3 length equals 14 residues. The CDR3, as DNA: TGTGCCAGCAGCTTAGTGGGGGGCATAGACACCATATATTTT. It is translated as CASSLVGGIDTIYF.

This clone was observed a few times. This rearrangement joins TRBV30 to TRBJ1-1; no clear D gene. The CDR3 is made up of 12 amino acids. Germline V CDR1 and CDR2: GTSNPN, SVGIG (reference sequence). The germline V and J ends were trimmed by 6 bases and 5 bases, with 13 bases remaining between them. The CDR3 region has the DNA TGTGCCTGCCAATCGGGGTGGACTGAAGCTTTCTTT. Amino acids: CACQSGWTEAFF.

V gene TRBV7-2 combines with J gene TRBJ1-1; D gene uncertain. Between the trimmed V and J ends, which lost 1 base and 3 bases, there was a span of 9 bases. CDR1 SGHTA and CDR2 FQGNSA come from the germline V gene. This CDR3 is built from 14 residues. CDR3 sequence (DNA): TGTGCCAGCAGCTTAGAGCCACTCTACACTGAAGCTTTCTTT. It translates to CASSLEPLYTEAFF. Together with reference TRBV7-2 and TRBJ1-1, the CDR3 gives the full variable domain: GAGVSQSPSNKVTEKGKDVELRCDPISGHTALYWYRQSLGQGLEFLIYFQGNSAPDKSGLPSDRFSAERTGGSVSTLTIQRTQQEDSAVYLCASSLEPLYTEAFFGQGTRLTVV.

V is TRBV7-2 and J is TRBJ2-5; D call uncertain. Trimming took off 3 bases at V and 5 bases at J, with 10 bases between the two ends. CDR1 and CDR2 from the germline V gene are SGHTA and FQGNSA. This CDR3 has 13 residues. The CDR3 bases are TGTGCCAGCAGCTTGGTTATTCGCGAGACCCAGTACTTC. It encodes CASSLVIRETQYF.

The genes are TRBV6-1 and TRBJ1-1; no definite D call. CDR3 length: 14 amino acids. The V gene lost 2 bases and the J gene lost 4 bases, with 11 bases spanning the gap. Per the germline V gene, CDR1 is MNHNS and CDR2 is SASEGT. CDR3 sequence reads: CASSEWRVATEAFF. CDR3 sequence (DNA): TGTGCCAGCAGTGAATGGAGGGTCGCCACTGAAGCTTTCTTT.

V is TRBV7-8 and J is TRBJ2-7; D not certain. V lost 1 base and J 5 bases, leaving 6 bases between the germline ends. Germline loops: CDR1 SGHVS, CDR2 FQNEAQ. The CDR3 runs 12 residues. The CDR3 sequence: CASSLGADEQYF. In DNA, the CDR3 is TGTGCCAGCAGCTTAGGGGCGGACGAGCAGTACTTC.

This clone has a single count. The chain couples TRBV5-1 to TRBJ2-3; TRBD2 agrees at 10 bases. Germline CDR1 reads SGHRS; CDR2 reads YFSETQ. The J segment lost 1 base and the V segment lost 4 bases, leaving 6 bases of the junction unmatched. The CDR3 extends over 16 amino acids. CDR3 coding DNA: TGCGCCAGCAGCCCCCGGACTAGCGGCGGCACAGATACGCAGTATTTT. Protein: CASSPRTSGGTDTQYF.

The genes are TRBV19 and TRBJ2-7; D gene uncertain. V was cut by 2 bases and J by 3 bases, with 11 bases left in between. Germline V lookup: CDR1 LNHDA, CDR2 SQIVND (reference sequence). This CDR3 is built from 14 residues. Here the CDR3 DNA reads TGTGCCAGTAGTATACCTGGACGGAGCTACGAGCAGTACTTC. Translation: CASSIPGRSYEQYF.

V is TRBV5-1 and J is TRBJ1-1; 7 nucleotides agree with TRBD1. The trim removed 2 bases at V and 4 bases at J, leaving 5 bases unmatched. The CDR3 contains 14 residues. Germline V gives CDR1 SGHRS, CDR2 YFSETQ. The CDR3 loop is CASSLQGWGTEAFF. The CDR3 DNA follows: TGCGCCAGCAGCTTACAGGGGTGGGGCACTGAAGCTTTCTTT.

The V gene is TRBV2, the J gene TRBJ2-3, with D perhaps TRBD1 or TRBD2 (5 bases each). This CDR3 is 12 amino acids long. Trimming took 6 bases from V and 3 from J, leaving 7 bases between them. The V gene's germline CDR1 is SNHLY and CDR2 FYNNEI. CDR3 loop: CASSGATDTQYF. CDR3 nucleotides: TGTGCCAGCAGCGGGGCTACAGATACGCAGTATTTT.

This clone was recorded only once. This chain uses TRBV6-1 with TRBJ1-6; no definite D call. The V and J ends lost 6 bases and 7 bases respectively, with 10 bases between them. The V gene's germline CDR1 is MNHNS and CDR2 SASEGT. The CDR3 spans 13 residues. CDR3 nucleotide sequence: TGTGCCAGCAGACTCCCCACCAATTCACCCCTCCACTTT. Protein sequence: CASRLPTNSPLHF.

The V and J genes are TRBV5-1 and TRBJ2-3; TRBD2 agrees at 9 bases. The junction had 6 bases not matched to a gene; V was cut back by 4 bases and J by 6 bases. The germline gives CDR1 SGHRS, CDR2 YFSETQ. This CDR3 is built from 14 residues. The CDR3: CASSGGGAADTQYF. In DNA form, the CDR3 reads TGCGCCAGCAGCGGCGGGGGGGCCGCGGATACGCAGTATTTT.

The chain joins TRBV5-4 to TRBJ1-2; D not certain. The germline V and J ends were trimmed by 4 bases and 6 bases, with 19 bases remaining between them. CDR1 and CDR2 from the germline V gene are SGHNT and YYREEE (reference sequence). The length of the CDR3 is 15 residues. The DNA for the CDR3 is TGTGCCAGCAGCGCCGCCAGCCAGTACGGGGATGGCTACACCTTC. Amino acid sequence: CASSAASQYGDGYTF.

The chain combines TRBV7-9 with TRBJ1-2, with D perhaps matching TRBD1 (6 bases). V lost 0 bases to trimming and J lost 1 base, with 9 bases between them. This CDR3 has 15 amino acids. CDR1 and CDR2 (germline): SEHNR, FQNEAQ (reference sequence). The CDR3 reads CASSLAGGDNYGYTF. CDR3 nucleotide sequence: TGTGCCAGCAGCTTAGCAGGGGGAGATAACTATGGCTACACCTTC.

The CDR3 reads CASSHQTGTIYEQFF. The DNA for the CDR3 is TGCGCCAGCAGCCACCAAACCGGGACTATATATGAGCAGTTCTTC. The chain links TRBV4-1 to TRBJ2-1, with 7 bases identical to TRBD2. This CDR3 contains 15 residues. The germline V gene has CDR1 MGHRA and CDR2 YSYEKL. The V segment lost 3 bases and the J segment 8 bases; nucleotides outside the gene matches: 10.

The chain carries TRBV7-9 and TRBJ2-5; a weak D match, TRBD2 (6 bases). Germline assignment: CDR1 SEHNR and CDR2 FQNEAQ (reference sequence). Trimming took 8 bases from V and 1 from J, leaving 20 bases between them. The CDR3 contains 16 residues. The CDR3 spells CASARGSGLRQETQYF. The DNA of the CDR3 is TGTGCCAGCGCCCGGGGGTCCGGGCTCCGCCAAGAGACCCAGTACTTC.

The CDR3 DNA reads as TGTGCCAGCAGCGTGGACCCTCTAGCGGCGATCCTCTACGAGCAGTACTTC. This translates into CASSVDPLAAILYEQYF. This chain connects TRBV9 to TRBJ2-7, with TRBD2 matching over 7 bases. V shed 2 bases, J shed 3 bases, and the junction held 14 bases outside the gene matches. CDR1 SGDLS and CDR2 YYNGEE come from the germline V gene. The length of the CDR3 is 17 residues.

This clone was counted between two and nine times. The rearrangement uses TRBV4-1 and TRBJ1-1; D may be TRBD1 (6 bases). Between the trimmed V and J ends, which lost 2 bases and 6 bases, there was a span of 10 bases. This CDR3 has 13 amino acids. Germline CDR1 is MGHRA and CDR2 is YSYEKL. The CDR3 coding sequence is TGCGCCAGCAGCCAAAGGACAGCTCCTGAAGCTTTCTTT. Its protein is CASSQRTAPEAFF.

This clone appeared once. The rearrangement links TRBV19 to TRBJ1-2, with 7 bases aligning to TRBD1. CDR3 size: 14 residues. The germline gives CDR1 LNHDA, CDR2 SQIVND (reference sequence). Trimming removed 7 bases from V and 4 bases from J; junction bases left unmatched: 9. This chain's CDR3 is CASTPTGSAYGYTF. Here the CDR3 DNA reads TGTGCCAGTACTCCGACAGGGTCGGCCTATGGCTACACCTTC.

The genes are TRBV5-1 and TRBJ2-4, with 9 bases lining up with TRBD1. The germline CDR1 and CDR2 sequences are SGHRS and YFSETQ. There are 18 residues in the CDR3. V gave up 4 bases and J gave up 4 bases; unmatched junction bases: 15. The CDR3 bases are TGCGCCAGCAGCGAGGCGGGACAGGGCAATCTCGGTAAAAACATTCAGTACTTC. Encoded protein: CASSEAGQGNLGKNIQYF.

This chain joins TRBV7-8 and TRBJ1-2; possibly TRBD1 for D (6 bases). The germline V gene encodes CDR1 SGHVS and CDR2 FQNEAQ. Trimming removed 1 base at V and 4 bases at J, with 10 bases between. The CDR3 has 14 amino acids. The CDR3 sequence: CASSLGVRGYGYTF. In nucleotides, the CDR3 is TGTGCCAGCAGCTTAGGTGTCAGGGGCTATGGCTACACCTTC.

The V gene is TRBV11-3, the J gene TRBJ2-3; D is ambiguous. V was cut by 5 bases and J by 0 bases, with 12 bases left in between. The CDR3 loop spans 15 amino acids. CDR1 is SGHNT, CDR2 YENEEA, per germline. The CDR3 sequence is CASSQRTFSTDTQYF. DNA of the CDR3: TGTGCCAGCAGCCAGAGAACTTTTAGCACAGATACGCAGTATTTT.

CDR3: CAWSARGWNEQYF. The DNA of the CDR3 is TGTGCCTGGAGCGCGCGAGGTTGGAACGAGCAGTACTTC. The rearrangement joins TRBV30 to TRBJ2-7, with unresolved D. Trimming took off 3 bases at V and 5 bases at J, with 14 bases between the two ends. CDR3 size: 13 residues. Germline loops: CDR1 GTSNPN, CDR2 SVGIG (reference sequence). The entire variable domain, with the rest obtained from reference TRBV30 and TRBJ2-7, is as follows: SQTIHQWPATLVQPVGSPLSLECTVEGTSNPNLYWYRQAAGRGLQLLFYSVGIGQISSEVPQNLSASRPQDRQFILSSKKLLLSDSGFYLCAWSARGWNEQYFGPGTRLTVT.

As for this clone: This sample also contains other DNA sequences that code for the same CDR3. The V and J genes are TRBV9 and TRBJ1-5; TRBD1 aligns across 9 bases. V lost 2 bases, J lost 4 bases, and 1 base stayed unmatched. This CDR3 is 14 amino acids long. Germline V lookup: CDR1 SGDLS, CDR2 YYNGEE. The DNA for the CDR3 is TGTGCCAGCAGCGTTGGACAGGGGAATCAGCCCCAGCATTTT. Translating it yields CASSVGQGNQPQHF.